The next 15 T cell receptor beta chains were all read from a single sample in a study of T cells after posttransplantation cyclophosphamide. Busulfan-fludarabine conditioning, marrow transplant, and cyclophosphamide on days +3 and +4 were administered. Only in-frame clones appear in the TCRdb table, and some are missing; sequencing was by immunoSEQ multiplex PCR. The sample offers about 6,700 clones and no singletons, the top ten holding about 5%. The material was PBMCs, obtained after an allogeneic stem cell transplant with post-transplant cyclophosphamide. The receptors derive from a male patient aged 25 to 39 who received an allogeneic stem cell transplant from an unrelated donor, was CMV-positive, and had acute and chronic GVHD. Part of the T cells may come from the graft donor.

This clone has ten or more counts. The CDR3 region has the DNA TGCGCCAGCAGCGTGGAGACAGGTTTTCGGGAGCAGTTCTTC. Residues: CASSVETGFREQFF. This rearrangement joins TRBV5-1 to TRBJ2-1, with D possibly being TRBD1 (6 bases). The CDR3 consists of 14 residues. Between the trimmed V and J ends, which lost 4 bases and 10 bases, there was a span of 18 bases. CDR1 and CDR2 (germline): SGHRS, YFSETQ.

This clone came up many times. The V call is TRBV29-1, the J call TRBJ2-5; TRBD1 matches at 10 bases. The CDR3 consists of 13 residues. Germline CDR1 SQVTM, CDR2 ANQGSEA. The ends lost 6 bases at V and 1 base at J; junction bases unmatched: 2. Here the CDR3 reads CSVRTGGQETQYF. Written as DNA, the CDR3 is TGCAGCGTAAGGACAGGGGGCCAAGAGACCCAGTACTTC.

Ten or more counts support this clone. The V call is TRBV30, the J call TRBJ2-7; TRBD1 might be the D (6 bases). The germline V gene has CDR1 GTSNPN and CDR2 SVGIG (reference sequence). The V end was cut by 0 bases, the J end by 2 bases, with 8 bases between. CDR3 length: 13 residues. The CDR3 loop is CAWSVQGPYEQYF. DNA of the CDR3: TGTGCCTGGAGTGTACAGGGACCCTACGAGCAGTACTTC. Together with reference TRBV30 and TRBJ2-7, the CDR3 gives the full variable domain: SQTIHQWPATLVQPVGSPLSLECTVEGTSNPNLYWYRQAAGRGLQLLFYSVGIGQISSEVPQNLSASRPQDRQFILSSKKLLLSDSGFYLCAWSVQGPYEQYFGPGTRLTVT.

This chain connects TRBV9 to TRBJ2-1; TRBD2 is a possible D gene (7 bases). Trimming left V 0 bases short and J 9 bases short, with 16 bases between. This CDR3 is built from 15 residues. Germline V gene sequence: CDR1 SGDLS, CDR2 YYNGEE. The CDR3 sequence: CASSVVGGAQGEQFF. For the CDR3, the DNA is TGTGCCAGCAGCGTAGTTGGGGGGGCGCAGGGTGAGCAGTTCTTC.

This clone was picked up many times. The CDR3 region has the DNA TGTGCCAGCAGCTTCCGGGACAGGGGCCAAGAGACCCAGTACTTC. It is translated as CASSFRDRGQETQYF. This rearrangement joins TRBV7-9 to TRBJ2-5; TRBD1 aligns across 10 bases. Germline-derived CDR1 and CDR2 are SEHNR and FQNEAQ (reference sequence). The CDR3 loop spans 15 amino acids. The junction had 2 bases not matched to a gene; V was cut back by 3 bases and J by 1 base.

This clone was recorded many times. This chain joins TRBV5-5 and TRBJ2-5; weak D call: TRBD1 (6 bases). V was clipped by 4 bases and J by 5 bases, with 18 bases between them. The CDR3 consists of 15 residues. In germline, CDR1 is SGHKS, CDR2 YYEKEE (reference sequence). CDR3 nucleotide sequence: TGTGCCAGCAGCCGACAGGCTTTAGGCGGGGAGACCCAGTACTTC. Translation: CASSRQALGGETQYF.

This clone was counted a few times. The DNA of the CDR3 is TGTGCCAGCTCAAACGAGCAGGGTACCTACGAGCAGTACTTC. Amino acids: CASSNEQGTYEQYF. J is TRBJ2-5 and V is TRBV18; possibly TRBD1 for D (5 bases). The closer fit of TRBJ2-7 to the DNA end suggests the J call may be wrong. Germline V gene lookup returns CDR1 KGHSH and CDR2 LQKENI. The length of the CDR3 is 14 residues.

This clone was counted at least ten times. J is TRBJ2-3 and V is TRBV7-9, with a tentative D call TRBD2 (5 bases). V dropped 8 bases and J dropped 0 bases, with 9 bases sitting between them. The CDR3 covers 13 residues. Germline V lookup: CDR1 SEHNR, CDR2 FQNEAQ (reference sequence). The CDR3 loop reads CASRDYSTDTQYF. The CDR3 DNA is TGTGCCAGCCGGGATTATAGCACAGATACGCAGTATTTT.

This clone appeared many times. The chain is built from TRBV10-3 and TRBJ2-1; 7 positions agree with TRBD2. This CDR3 region has 12 residues. The germline V gene has CDR1 ENHRY and CDR2 SYGVKD. Trimming removed 8 bases from V and 8 bases from J; junction bases left unmatched: 6. This chain's CDR3 is CAIWEGVHEQFF. The CDR3, as DNA: TGTGCCATCTGGGAGGGAGTGCATGAGCAGTTCTTC.

This clone was counted at least ten times. This chain links TRBV19 with TRBJ1-2; 10 bases are shared with TRBD1. CDR3 length: 14 residues. Looked up from germline, CDR1 is LNHDA and CDR2 is SQIVND (reference sequence). V lost 5 bases and J lost 7; bases outside the gene matches: 7. CDR3 region: CASSLRQGAGGYTF. DNA of the CDR3: TGTGCCAGTAGTCTTCGACAGGGGGCGGGTGGCTACACCTTC. Combining the CDR3 with reference TRBV19 and TRBJ1-2 gives the whole variable domain DGGITQSPKYLFRKEGQNVTLSCEQNLNHDAMYWYRQDPGQGLRLIYYSQIVNDFQKGDIAEGYSVSREKKESFPLTVTSAQKNPTAFYLCASSLRQGAGGYTFGSGTRLTVV.

This clone was detected ten times or more. This rearrangement joins TRBV7-3 to TRBJ2-7, with D tentatively TRBD2 (5 bases). This CDR3 has 14 residues. CDR1 is SGHTA and CDR2 is FQGTGA in the germline V gene. Trimming cost V 0 bases and J 0 bases, with 6 bases left between them. As DNA, the CDR3 is TGTGCCAGCAGCTTAACTGGGAGCTCCTACGAGCAGTACTTC. Amino acid sequence: CASSLTGSSYEQYF.

This clone has more than one count but fewer than ten. This sequence joins TRBV5-6 and TRBJ1-5; D might be TRBD1 (6 bases). The CDR3 sequence is 17 residues long. The ends were cut back, 4 bases at V and 7 bases at J, with 24 bases in the middle. Per the germline V gene, CDR1 is SGHDT and CDR2 is YYEEEE. The CDR3 nucleotides are TGTGCCAGCAGCATTGGGTCGGTGATAGGGGGTCCACAGCCCCAGCATTTT. Translating it yields CASSIGSVIGGPQPQHF.

This clone was detected many times. The chain carries TRBV4-3 and TRBJ2-1; a weak D match, TRBD2 (5 bases). With 0 bases removed from V and 4 bases from J, the gap between germline ends came to 13 bases. The CDR3 has 16 amino acids. CDR1 and CDR2 from the germline V gene are LGHNA and YSLEER. For the CDR3, the DNA is TGCGCCAGCAGCCAAGAGGCGGGCCGAGGGTACAATGAGCAGTTCTTC. It codes for CASSQEAGRGYNEQFF.

This CDR3 reads CASSPYTGQNGHNEQFF. DNA of the CDR3: TGTGCCAGCAGCCCCTACACGGGACAAAATGGTCACAATGAGCAGTTCTTC. The V call is TRBV11-3, the J call TRBJ2-1; TRBD1 might be the D (6 bases). Germline V gene lookup returns CDR1 SGHNT and CDR2 YENEEA. V shed 5 bases and J shed 5 bases, with 22 bases lying between them. This CDR3 is built from 17 residues.

This clone was counted many times. The J gene is TRBJ1-2, the V gene TRBV6-6, with D maybe TRBD1 (5 bases). The germline gives CDR1 MNHNY, CDR2 SVGAGI (reference sequence). The CDR3 covers 14 residues. Trimming removed 4 bases from V and 7 bases from J, with 16 bases in between. DNA of the CDR3: TGTGCCAGCAGTTCAGGAGGGGATTACTCTGGCTACACCTTC. This codes for CASSSGGDYSGYTF.